These 25 T cell receptor beta chains originate from one sample sequenced in a study of cytomegalovirus exposure and HLA in healthy donors. 13 Jbeta primers and 60 Vbeta primers were used for the PCR. Generated by immunoSEQ multiplex PCR, the TCRdb table keeps only in-frame clones and is missing some. Of 150,000 to 200,000 clones in the sample, about four fifths were seen once. Sequences were obtained from PBMCs. These receptors all come from a girl aged 10 to 17 in good health and CMV-seropositive.

The genes are TRBV2 and TRBJ1-5; TRBD1 aligns across 7 bases. The junction had 10 bases not matched to a gene; V was cut back by 7 bases and J by 7 bases. The CDR3 is 14 amino acids. Germline V lookup: CDR1 SNHLY, CDR2 FYNNEI. This CDR3 reads CASTIDRVGQPQHF. As DNA, the CDR3 is TGTGCCAGCACTATCGACAGGGTCGGCCAGCCCCAGCATTTT.

This chain links TRBV7-8 with TRBJ1-2, with 8 bases matching TRBD1. The CDR3 runs to 14 residues. From germline, CDR1 is SGHVS and CDR2 FQNEAQ. Germline trimming cut 5 bases from V and 5 bases from J; bases unmatched to any gene: 7. The CDR3 loop is CASSDMTGVYGYTF. The DNA of the CDR3 is TGTGCCAGCAGCGATATGACAGGGGTATATGGCTACACCTTC.

This chain connects TRBV4-3 to TRBJ2-7; TRBD2 aligns across 7 bases. With V trimmed by 3 bases and J by 7 bases, 9 bases remained unmatched. This CDR3 region has 14 residues. Germline V gene sequence: CDR1 LGHNA, CDR2 YSLEER. The chain's CDR3 is CASSQDGTIREQYF. The CDR3 DNA sequence: TGCGCCAGCAGCCAGGACGGGACTATTAGGGAGCAGTACTTC.

This clone came up a few times. The genes are TRBV6-6 and TRBJ2-3, with 8 bases fitting TRBD2. J lost 6 bases, V lost 5 bases, and 10 bases had no gene match. The CDR3 sequence is 15 residues long. Germline CDR1 is MNHNY and CDR2 is SVGAGI (reference sequence). CDR3 coding DNA: TGTGCCAGCAGTCGGGGACGGGGGGGGTCGGATACGCAGTATTTT. Amino acids: CASSRGRGGSDTQYF.

This chain links TRBV11-3 with TRBJ2-1; D unclear. Per the germline V gene, CDR1 is SGHNT and CDR2 is YENEEA. The CDR3 spans 11 residues. The ends were cut back, 5 bases at V and 7 bases at J, with 6 bases in the middle. The DNA for the CDR3 is TGTGCCAGCAGCGTCAGTAATGAGCAGTTCTTC. It is translated as CASSVSNEQFF.

The CDR3 sequence is CASRRPGLYGYTF. The DNA of the CDR3 is TGTGCCAGCAGGCGTCCCGGACTCTATGGCTACACCTTC. The chain carries TRBV5-4 and TRBJ1-2; no clear D. The germline gives CDR1 SGHNT, CDR2 YYREEE (reference sequence). V lost 5 bases and J 4 bases, leaving 12 bases between the germline ends. CDR3 length: 13 amino acids.

The chain couples TRBV5-1 to TRBJ2-7, with TRBD1 matching over 10 bases. CDR3 length: 15 residues. CDR1 and CDR2 (germline): SGHRS, YFSETQ. V was pared by 2 bases and J by 3 bases, with 5 bases of the junction left unmatched. The CDR3 DNA is TGCGCCAGCAGCTTATCAGGGACAGGGGTCTACGAGCAGTACTTC. As protein: CASSLSGTGVYEQYF.

The chain carries TRBV11-2 and TRBJ1-5; D is perhaps TRBD1 (6 bases). Germline-derived CDR1 and CDR2 are SGHAT and FQNNGV. The CDR3 length is 17 residues. The V and J ends lost 5 bases and 0 bases respectively, with 17 bases between them. The CDR3 region is CASSPARDKSSNQPQHF. The CDR3 nucleotides are TGTGCCAGCAGCCCAGCCAGGGACAAGAGTAGCAATCAGCCCCAGCATTTT.

The J gene is TRBJ2-7, the V gene TRBV27, with D maybe TRBD2 (6 bases). CDR1 is MNHEY, CDR2 SMNVEV, per germline (reference sequence). Trimming left V 1 base short and J 2 bases short, with 9 bases between. This CDR3 is built from 14 residues. The CDR3 loop reads CASSLLGEAYEQYF. The CDR3 DNA sequence: TGTGCCAGCAGTTTATTAGGGGAGGCCTACGAGCAGTACTTC.

V is TRBV28 and J is TRBJ1-5; 7 positions match TRBD1. This CDR3 is built from 15 residues. V shed 0 bases and J 4 bases; nucleotides not matched to a gene: 3. The germline V gene encodes CDR1 MDHEN and CDR2 SYDVKM. DNA for the CDR3: TGTGCCAGCAGTTTATGGCTCAGGGGGAATCAGCCCCAGCATTTT. Amino acid sequence: CASSLWLRGNQPQHF.

This chain connects TRBV6-5 to TRBJ1-1; possible D gene TRBD1, 6 bases. The CDR3 extends over 15 amino acids. Germline values: CDR1 MNHEY, CDR2 SVGAGI. Trimming stripped 0 bases from V and 0 bases from J, with 8 bases between. The CDR3 here is CASSYSPGVNTEAFF. The CDR3 region has the DNA TGTGCCAGCAGTTACTCTCCAGGGGTGAACACTGAAGCTTTCTTT.

The rearrangement joins TRBV7-2 to TRBJ2-7; TRBD2 might be the D (5 bases). V lost 0 bases, J lost 6 bases, and 12 bases lay in between. The CDR3 loop spans 14 amino acids. Per germline, CDR1 SGHTA and CDR2 FQGNSA. The CDR3: CASSLAGPAGEQYF. In DNA, the CDR3 is TGTGCCAGCAGCTTAGCGGGCCCGGCGGGCGAGCAGTACTTC.

The chain recombines TRBV27 with TRBJ1-2; maybe TRBD1 (6 bases). V was pared by 5 bases and J by 4 bases, with 11 bases between. Germline V gene lookup returns CDR1 MNHEY and CDR2 SMNVEV (reference sequence). This CDR3 comprises 13 residues. The CDR3 here is CASSRNRVYGYTF. The CDR3, as DNA: TGTGCCAGCAGTAGGAACAGGGTCTATGGCTACACCTTC.

The chain is built from TRBV6-5 and TRBJ1-6; TRBD1 is a possible D gene (5 bases). Germline lookup yields CDR1 MNHEY and CDR2 SVGAGI. V lost 5 bases, J lost 10 bases, and 18 bases lay in between. This CDR3 is built from 15 residues. The CDR3 DNA sequence: TGTGCCAGCAGTCCGGGCGGAGGGGTGCGATCACCCCTCCACTTT. Its translation is CASSPGGGVRSPLHF.

The chain couples TRBV7-2 to TRBJ1-1; tentative D call: TRBD1 (5 bases). The length of the CDR3 is 14 residues. With 2 bases removed from V and 12 bases from J, the gap between germline ends came to 19 bases. Germline V gene sequence: CDR1 SGHTA, CDR2 FQGNSA. The chain's CDR3 is CASSLFGVGGAPFF. CDR3 nucleotide sequence: TGTGCCAGCAGCTTATTTGGGGTCGGCGGGGCGCCTTTCTTT.

This chain joins TRBV6-4 and TRBJ1-3; D unresolved. Germline V gene sequence: CDR1 MRHNA, CDR2 SNTAGT. The CDR3 consists of 16 residues. Trimming left V 4 bases short and J 0 bases short, with 13 bases between. The CDR3 loop is CASSVRKRVSGNTIYF. The CDR3 nucleotides are TGTGCCAGCAGTGTTCGGAAGCGAGTCTCTGGAAACACCATATATTTT.

V and J are TRBV6-4 and TRBJ2-1, with 7 bases lining up with TRBD1. The V segment lost 6 bases and the J segment 4 bases; nucleotides outside the gene matches: 9. From germline, CDR1 is MRHNA and CDR2 SNTAGT. This CDR3 region has 15 residues. The CDR3 loop reads CASSTGGTDYNEQFF. The DNA for the CDR3 is TGTGCCAGCAGCACAGGTGGGACAGATTACAATGAGCAGTTCTTC.

The gene calls are TRBV6-4 and TRBJ1-4, with unresolved D. This CDR3 is 17 amino acids long. Germline V CDR1 and CDR2: MRHNA, SNTAGT. V dropped 6 bases and J dropped 5 bases, with 22 bases sitting between them. This chain's CDR3 is CASSVRREGERNEKLFF. The CDR3 nucleotides are TGTGCCAGCAGCGTTAGGAGGGAAGGAGAGAGAAATGAAAAACTGTTTTTT.

As DNA, the CDR3 is TGCGCCAGCAGCTACGACAGGTTCGAGCAGTACTTC. The encoded protein is CASSYDRFEQYF. The chain couples TRBV5-1 to TRBJ2-7; the D gene is possibly TRBD1 (6 bases). V gave up 3 bases and J gave up 6 bases, with 10 bases separating them. The germline CDR1 and CDR2 sequences are SGHRS and YFSETQ. CDR3 length equals 12 residues.

This clone was counted a few times. The rearrangement joins TRBV6-1 to TRBJ2-6, with TRBD1 as a possible D gene (6 bases). The CDR3 contains 15 residues. The V and J ends lost 7 bases and 3 bases respectively, with 13 bases between them. Germline CDR1 MNHNS, CDR2 SASEGT. CDR3 nucleotide sequence: TGTGCCAGCATCGAACAGGGCTTTGGGGCCAACGTCCTGACTTTC. Translating it yields CASIEQGFGANVLTF.

This chain uses TRBV18 with TRBJ1-1; 8 positions match TRBD1. CDR1 is KGHSH, CDR2 LQKENI, per germline. The CDR3 is 12 residues long. The J segment lost 11 bases and the V segment lost 3 bases, leaving 5 bases of the junction unmatched. CDR3 nucleotides: TGTGCCAGCTCACCGGACAGGGTTTGGGCTTTCTTT. Amino acids: CASSPDRVWAFF.

The CDR3 here is CASSRSGTDNSPLHF. The CDR3, as DNA: TGTGCCAGCAGCCGCTCCGGGACAGATAATTCACCCCTCCACTTT. The chain joins TRBV11-2 to TRBJ1-6; TRBD1 aligns across 7 bases. CDR1 is SGHAT and CDR2 is FQNNGV in the germline V gene. The CDR3 runs 15 residues. V was pared by 5 bases and J by 5 bases, with 6 bases of the junction left unmatched.

This clone was found a few times. The V gene is TRBV7-2, the J gene TRBJ2-5; 9 nucleotides agree with TRBD1. Germline V CDR1 and CDR2: SGHTA, FQGNSA. The J segment lost 5 bases and the V segment lost 4 bases, leaving 8 bases of the junction unmatched. There are 15 residues in the CDR3. This chain's CDR3 is CASSSNRGQGETQYF. Written as DNA, the CDR3 is TGTGCCAGCAGCTCAAACAGGGGGCAGGGGGAGACCCAGTACTTC.

Details on this clone: Other DNA sequences in this sample translate to the same CDR3. V is TRBV30 and J is TRBJ2-2; a possible D gene is TRBD2 (5 bases). The CDR3 length is 12 residues. V lost 2 bases, J lost 6 bases, and 7 bases lay in between. The germline gives CDR1 GTSNPN, CDR2 SVGIG (reference sequence). In DNA, the CDR3 is TGTGCCTGGAGTCGGGGATCCGGGGAGCTGTTTTTT. This encodes CAWSRGSGELFF.

This clone was observed a handful of times. The gene calls are TRBV27 and TRBJ2-3; D is possibly TRBD2 (5 bases). Trimming left V 2 bases short and J 0 bases short, with 9 bases between. The CDR3 runs 15 residues. Germline CDR1 and CDR2: MNHEY and SMNVEV (reference sequence). In DNA, the CDR3 is TGTGCCAGCAGTTTAATAGCGCCCAGCACAGATACGCAGTATTTT. The encoded protein is CASSLIAPSTDTQYF.